Sequencing of this T cell receptor (beta chain) was carried out in a study of CD8 T cells in Susac syndrome. Included as multiple sclerosis controls were treatment-naive patients who had stable or active relapsing-remitting disease. This CDR3 contains 16 residues. Trimming removed 3 bases from V and 5 bases from J, with 17 bases in between. Germline CDR1 reads MNHEY; CDR2 reads SMNVEV (reference sequence). With random hexamers, 0.5 to 1 ug RNA was reverse transcribed. TCRdb processed the immunoSEQ multiplex PCR reads anew with MiXCR; each CDR3 protein has one entry. This sample carries about 300,000 distinct CDR3 sequences, around 85% of them seen once, and the ten largest clones take around 0.2%. In this sample, this clonotype turned up once.

This sequence originates from a human donor with multiple sclerosis. What was sequenced was CD8+ T cells from PBMCs. The chain has TRBV27 and TRBJ1-5; tentative D call: TRBD1 (5 bases). The CDR3 nucleotides are TGTGCCAGCAGTTTCAGGTCCTCGGGGGGACATCAGCCCCAGCATTTT. Amino acid sequence: CASSFRSSGGHQPQHF.